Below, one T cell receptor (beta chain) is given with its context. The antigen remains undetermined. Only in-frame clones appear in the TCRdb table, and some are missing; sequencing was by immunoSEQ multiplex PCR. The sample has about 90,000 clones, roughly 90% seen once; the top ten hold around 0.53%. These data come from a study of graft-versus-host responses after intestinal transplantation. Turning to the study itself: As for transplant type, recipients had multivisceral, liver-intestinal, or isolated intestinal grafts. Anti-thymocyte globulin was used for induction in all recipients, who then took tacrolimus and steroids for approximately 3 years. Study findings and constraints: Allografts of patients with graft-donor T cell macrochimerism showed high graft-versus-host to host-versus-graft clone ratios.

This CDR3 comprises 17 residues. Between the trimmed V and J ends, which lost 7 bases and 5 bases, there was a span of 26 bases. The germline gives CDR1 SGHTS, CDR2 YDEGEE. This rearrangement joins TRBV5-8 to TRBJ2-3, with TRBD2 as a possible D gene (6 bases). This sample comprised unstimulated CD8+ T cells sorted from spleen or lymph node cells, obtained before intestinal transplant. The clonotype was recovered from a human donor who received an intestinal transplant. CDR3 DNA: TGTGCCAGCCATCGAAGAGGGAGGTGGGGTTCAGAAGATACGCAGTATTTT. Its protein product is CASHRRGRWGSEDTQYF.